This T cell receptor (beta chain) is drawn from a study of OX40 agonist ivuxolimab in advanced cancers. At the level of the study: Every 2 weeks, patients received ivuxolimab intravenously, dosed at 0.01 to 10 mg/kg. A history of anti-PD-1, anti-PD-L1 or anti-CTLA-4 therapy was acceptable, and approximately 39% had some. General study points: Certain nonresponding patients likewise had low normalized T-cell clonal expansion.

From germline, CDR1 is MNHEY and CDR2 SVGAGI. This CDR3 spans 12 amino acids. As regards this clone: Its specificity is unknown. An end of the junction differs from the germline gene, which may be a read error.

The assay was immunoSEQ multiplex PCR, and TCRdb's table has in-frame clones only and misses some. The data contain tens of thousands of clones, more than 70% of them seen just once; the ten biggest clones take up roughly 25%. The material was CD4+ or CD8+ T cells sorted from blood, obtained in a trial of the OX40 agonist ivuxolimab. The rearrangement uses TRBV6-5 and TRBJ2-7, with no clear D. This receptor was obtained from an adult with an advanced solid tumor such as melanoma, head and neck, liver or kidney cancer. CDR3 nucleotides: TGTGCCATCAGTGAGGCTGCTTACGAGCAGTACTTC. Encoded protein: CAISEAAYEQYF.